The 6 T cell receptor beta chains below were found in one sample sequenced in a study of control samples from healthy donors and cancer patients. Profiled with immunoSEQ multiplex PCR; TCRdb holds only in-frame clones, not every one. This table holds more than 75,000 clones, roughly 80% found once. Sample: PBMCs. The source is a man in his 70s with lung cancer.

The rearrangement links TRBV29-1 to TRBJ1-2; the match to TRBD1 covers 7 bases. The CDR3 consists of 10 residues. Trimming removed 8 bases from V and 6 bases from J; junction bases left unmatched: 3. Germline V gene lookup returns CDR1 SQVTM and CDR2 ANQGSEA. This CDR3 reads CSTGEDGYTF. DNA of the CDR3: TGCAGCACAGGGGAGGATGGCTACACCTTC.

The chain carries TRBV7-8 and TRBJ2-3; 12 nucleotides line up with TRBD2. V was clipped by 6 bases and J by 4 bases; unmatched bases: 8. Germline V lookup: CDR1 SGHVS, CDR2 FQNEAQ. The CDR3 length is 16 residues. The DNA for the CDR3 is TGTGCCAGCAGAAAACTAGCGGGGGGTCGGGCAGATACGCAGTATTTT. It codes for CASRKLAGGRADTQYF.

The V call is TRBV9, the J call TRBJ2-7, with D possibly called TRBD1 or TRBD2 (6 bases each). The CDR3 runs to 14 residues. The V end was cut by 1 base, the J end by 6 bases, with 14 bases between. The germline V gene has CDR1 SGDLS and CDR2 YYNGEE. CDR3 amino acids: CASSVNGGRSEQYF. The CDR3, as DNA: TGTGCCAGCAGCGTAAATGGGGGGCGAAGCGAGCAGTACTTC.

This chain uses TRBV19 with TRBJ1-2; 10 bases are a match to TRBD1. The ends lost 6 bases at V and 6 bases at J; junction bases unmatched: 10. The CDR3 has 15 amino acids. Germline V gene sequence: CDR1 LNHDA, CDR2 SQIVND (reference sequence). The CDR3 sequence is CASRSQLGTGDGYTF. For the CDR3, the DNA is TGTGCCAGTAGATCTCAACTCGGGACAGGGGATGGCTACACCTTC.

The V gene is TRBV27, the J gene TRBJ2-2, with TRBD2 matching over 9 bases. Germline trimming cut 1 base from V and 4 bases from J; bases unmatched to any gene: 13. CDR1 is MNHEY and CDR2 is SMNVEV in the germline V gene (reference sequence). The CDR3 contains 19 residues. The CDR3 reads CASSLYGASGAISTGELFF. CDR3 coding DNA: TGTGCCAGCAGTTTATACGGGGCTAGCGGGGCCATATCCACCGGGGAGCTGTTTTTT.

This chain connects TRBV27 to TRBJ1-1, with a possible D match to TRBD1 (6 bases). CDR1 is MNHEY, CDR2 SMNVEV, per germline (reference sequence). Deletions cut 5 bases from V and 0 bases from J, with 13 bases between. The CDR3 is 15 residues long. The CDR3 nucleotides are TGTGCCAGCAGTCCCCACAAGGGGGTGAACACTGAAGCTTTCTTT. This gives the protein CASSPHKGVNTEAFF.